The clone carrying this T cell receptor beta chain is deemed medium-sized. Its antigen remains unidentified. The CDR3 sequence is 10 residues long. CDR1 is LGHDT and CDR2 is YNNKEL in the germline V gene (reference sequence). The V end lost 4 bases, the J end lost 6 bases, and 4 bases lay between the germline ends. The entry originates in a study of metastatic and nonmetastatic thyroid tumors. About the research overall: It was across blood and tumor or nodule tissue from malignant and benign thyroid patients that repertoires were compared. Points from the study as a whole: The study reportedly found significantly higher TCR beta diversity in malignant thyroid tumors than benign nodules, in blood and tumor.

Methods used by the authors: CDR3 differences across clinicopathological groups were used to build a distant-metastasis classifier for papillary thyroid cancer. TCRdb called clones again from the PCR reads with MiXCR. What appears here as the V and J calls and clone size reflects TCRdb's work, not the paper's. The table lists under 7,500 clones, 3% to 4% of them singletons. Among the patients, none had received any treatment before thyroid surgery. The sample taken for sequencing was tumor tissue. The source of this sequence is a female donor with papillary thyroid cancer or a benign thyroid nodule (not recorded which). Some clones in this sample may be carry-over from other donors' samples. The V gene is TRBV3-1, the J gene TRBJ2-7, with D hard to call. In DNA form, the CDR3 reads TGTGCCAGCAGCCCCCCCGAGCAGTACTTC. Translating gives CASSPPEQYF.